The T cell receptor (beta chain) described here comes from a study of graft-versus-host responses after intestinal transplantation. TCRdb's copy holds only in-frame clones and misses some; the assay was immunoSEQ multiplex PCR. Of roughly 6,700 clones in the sample, approximately 91% were seen once. CDR3 length: 14 residues. J lost 6 bases, V lost 4 bases, and 2 bases had no gene match. In germline, CDR1 is MNHNS, CDR2 SASEGT. This specimen consisted of PBMCs, obtained roughly 89 days after transplant. This TCR came from a human patient who received an intestinal transplant, so some T cells may come from the graft donor. The chain couples TRBV6-1 to TRBJ2-1; 11 bases agree with TRBD2. CDR3 DNA sequence: TGTGCCAGCAGTGCCCTAGCGGGGGGCAATGAGCAGTTCTTC. Its translation: CASSALAGGNEQFF.